Given below is one T cell receptor (beta chain) in context. The antigen remains unidentified. This entry is derived from a study of T cell responses to AZD1222 COVID-19 vaccine. Findings of the study overall: Mostly white British, mostly female donors; authors suggested clonal diversity may be underestimated.

The V gene's germline CDR1 is SGDLS and CDR2 YYNGEE. The trim removed 1 base at V and 4 bases at J, leaving 4 bases unmatched. This CDR3 region has 15 residues. The protocol was immunoSEQ multiplex PCR, while the TCRdb copy is restricted to in-frame clones and leaves out a portion. The sample has approximately 110,000 clones, 87% seen once. The TCR sequence derives from an adult in good health. The V call is TRBV9, the J call TRBJ1-2, with TRBD1 matching over 10 bases. Sequences were derived from peripheral blood, sampled on day 0 of AZD1222 vaccination. Written as DNA, the CDR3 is TGTGCCAGCAGCGTACAGGACAGGGGGGTCTATGGCTACACCTTC. It codes for CASSVQDRGVYGYTF.